These T cell receptor beta chains were read from a single sample in a study of beta chain features in type 1 diabetes. Sequencing was performed with immunoSEQ multiplex PCR; in TCRdb, only in-frame clones are kept and a portion is missing. The table has some 150,000 clones, roughly 53% seen once; the top ten hold around 0.39%. The specimen was Tregs from blood. The receptors derive from a man younger than 35 in good health. CDR3s include the opening cysteine and the closing phenylalanine or tryptophan. Fields, in order: clone size, D gene, J gene, V gene, CDR3 protein, CDR3 DNA. The D gene is left open where the match is weak. Size is stated for part of the rows, as once, few or many counts, or as a class when the clone is expanded.

clone_size: -; d_call: -; j_call: TRBJ2-5; v_call: TRBV6-1; cdr3_aa: CASGGWGETQYF; cdr3_nt: TGTGCCAGCGGGGGCTGGGGGGAGACCCAGTACTTC
clone_size: few; d_call: -; j_call: TRBJ2-7; v_call: TRBV28; cdr3_aa: CASSPTGYVGQGEQYF; cdr3_nt: TGTGCCAGCAGCCCCACAGGGTACGTGGGTCAGGGCGAGCAGTACTTC
clone_size: -; d_call: -; j_call: TRBJ1-5; v_call: TRBV19; cdr3_aa: CASSINPPQPQHF; cdr3_nt: TGTGCCAGTAGTATAAATCCCCCACAGCCCCAGCATTTT
clone_size: -; d_call: TRBD1; j_call: TRBJ2-7; v_call: TRBV7-2; cdr3_aa: CASSTDRGLNYEQYF; cdr3_nt: TGTGCCAGCAGCACCGACAGGGGCCTAAACTACGAGCAGTACTTC
clone_size: -; d_call: TRBD1; j_call: TRBJ1-3; v_call: TRBV28; cdr3_aa: CASSPGTVSGNTIYF; cdr3_nt: TGTGCCAGCAGTCCCGGGACAGTCTCTGGAAACACCATATATTTT
clone_size: few; d_call: -; j_call: TRBJ2-7; v_call: TRBV5-1; cdr3_aa: CASSLVQGSYEQYF; cdr3_nt: TGCGCCAGCAGCTTGGTTCAGGGGTCATACGAGCAGTACTTC
clone_size: -; d_call: TRBD2; j_call: TRBJ2-3; v_call: TRBV30; cdr3_aa: CAWSSGISTDTQYF; cdr3_nt: TGTGCCTGGTCTAGCGGAATTAGCACAGATACGCAGTATTTT
clone_size: few; d_call: -; j_call: TRBJ2-5; v_call: TRBV7-2; cdr3_aa: CASSLWGAGQETQYF; cdr3_nt: TGTGCCAGCAGCTTATGGGGAGCAGGCCAAGAGACCCAGTACTTC
clone_size: -; d_call: TRBD1; j_call: TRBJ2-7; v_call: TRBV7-9; cdr3_aa: CASSFWPGQGYEQYF; cdr3_nt: TGTGCCAGCAGCTTCTGGCCGGGACAGGGTTACGAGCAGTACTTC
clone_size: -; d_call: -; j_call: TRBJ2-3; v_call: TRBV7-6; cdr3_aa: CASSFYTDTQYF; cdr3_nt: TGTGCCAGCAGCTTCTACACAGATACGCAGTATTTT
clone_size: -; d_call: TRBD1; j_call: TRBJ2-3; v_call: TRBV5-1; cdr3_aa: CASSGGQPSTDTQYF; cdr3_nt: TGCGCCAGCAGCGGGGGACAGCCGAGCACAGATACGCAGTATTTT
clone_size: few; d_call: -; j_call: TRBJ1-5; v_call: TRBV7-2; cdr3_aa: CASSLNRVSNQPQHF; cdr3_nt: TGTGCCAGCAGCTTAAACAGGGTTAGCAATCAGCCCCAGCATTTT
clone_size: -; d_call: -; j_call: TRBJ2-5; v_call: TRBV6-6; cdr3_aa: CASSYSRGRGETQYF; cdr3_nt: TGTGCCAGCAGTTACTCGCGGGGCCGTGGAGAGACCCAGTACTTC
clone_size: few; d_call: TRBD1; j_call: TRBJ1-6; v_call: TRBV18; cdr3_aa: CASSEDRGNSPLHF; cdr3_nt: TGTGCCAGCTCCGAGGACAGGGGAAATTCACCCCTCCACTTT
clone_size: few; d_call: TRBD1; j_call: TRBJ2-7; v_call: TRBV28; cdr3_aa: CASSRDRGTYEQYF; cdr3_nt: TGTGCCAGCAGCCGGGACAGGGGGACCTACGAGCAGTACTTC
clone_size: -; d_call: TRBD2; j_call: TRBJ2-7; v_call: TRBV6-1; cdr3_aa: CASSAGTSGTSYEQYF; cdr3_nt: TGTGCCAGCAGTGCTGGAACTAGCGGCACCTCCTACGAGCAGTACTTC
clone_size: -; d_call: -; j_call: TRBJ1-2; v_call: TRBV4-3; cdr3_aa: CASSQDAEHYGYTF; cdr3_nt: TGCGCCAGCAGCCAAGATGCAGAACACTATGGCTACACCTTC
clone_size: few; d_call: TRBD1; j_call: TRBJ1-1; v_call: TRBV7-2; cdr3_aa: CASSERGTGTFEAFF; cdr3_nt: TGTGCCAGCAGCGAAAGAGGGACAGGGACTTTTGAAGCTTTCTTT
clone_size: few; d_call: TRBD2; j_call: TRBJ2-5; v_call: TRBV5-1; cdr3_aa: CASSLAQPTSGTTLRRETQYF; cdr3_nt: TGCGCCAGCAGCTTGGCTCAACCGACTAGCGGGACTACCCTACGGCGGGAGACCCAGTACTTC
clone_size: few; d_call: TRBD2; j_call: TRBJ2-7; v_call: TRBV7-2; cdr3_aa: CASSSSGTEPYEQYF; cdr3_nt: TGTGCCAGCAGCTCAAGCGGGACTGAGCCATACGAGCAGTACTTC
clone_size: -; d_call: -; j_call: TRBJ2-6; v_call: TRBV27; cdr3_aa: CASSLSWRRSAGANVLTF; cdr3_nt: TGTGCCAGCAGTTTATCCTGGAGGCGTTCGGCTGGGGCCAACGTCCTGACTTTC
clone_size: -; d_call: -; j_call: TRBJ2-7; v_call: TRBV30; cdr3_aa: CAWSKRLSPPEQYF; cdr3_nt: TGTGCCTGGAGTAAGAGACTCTCCCCTCCCGAGCAGTACTTC
clone_size: few; d_call: TRBD2; j_call: TRBJ2-7; v_call: TRBV5-1; cdr3_aa: CASSLALSRGGSDEQYF; cdr3_nt: TGCGCCAGCAGCTTGGCACTATCCCGGGGGGGATCGGACGAGCAGTACTTC
clone_size: -; d_call: -; j_call: TRBJ2-1; v_call: TRBV6-5; cdr3_aa: CASSGTGGPYNEQFF; cdr3_nt: TGTGCCAGCAGTGGGACTGGAGGGCCTTACAATGAGCAGTTCTTC
clone_size: -; d_call: -; j_call: TRBJ2-6; v_call: TRBV4-2; cdr3_aa: CASSQGGFRSPGANVLTF; cdr3_nt: TGTGCCAGCAGCCAAGGCGGTTTTCGGAGCCCCGGGGCCAACGTCCTGACTTTC
clone_size: -; d_call: TRBD1; j_call: TRBJ2-7; v_call: TRBV28; cdr3_aa: CASSPGDRSSYEQYF; cdr3_nt: TGTGCCAGCAGTCCCGGGGACAGGAGCTCCTACGAGCAGTACTTC
clone_size: -; d_call: TRBD1; j_call: TRBJ2-3; v_call: TRBV9; cdr3_aa: CASSGTGNTDTQYF; cdr3_nt: TGTGCCAGCAGCGGGACAGGGAACACAGATACGCAGTATTTT
clone_size: -; d_call: -; j_call: TRBJ2-3; v_call: TRBV7-2; cdr3_aa: CASSLVGSGRVTDTQYF; cdr3_nt: TGTGCCAGCAGCTTAGTAGGTAGCGGCCGCGTTACAGATACGCAGTATTTT
clone_size: few; d_call: -; j_call: TRBJ2-4; v_call: TRBV29-1; cdr3_aa: CSVEGGGAKNIQYF; cdr3_nt: TGCAGCGTTGAAGGAGGGGGAGCCAAAAACATTCAGTACTTC
clone_size: -; d_call: -; j_call: TRBJ1-5; v_call: TRBV27; cdr3_aa: CASSLIGNQPQHF; cdr3_nt: TGTGCCAGCAGTTTAATCGGCAATCAGCCCCAGCATTTT
clone_size: -; d_call: TRBD2; j_call: TRBJ2-7; v_call: TRBV4-3; cdr3_aa: CASSQVGGTLSYEQYF; cdr3_nt: TGCGCCAGCAGCCAAGTCGGGGGGACCCTCTCCTACGAGCAGTACTTC
clone_size: -; d_call: -; j_call: TRBJ2-2; v_call: TRBV19; cdr3_aa: CASSIVRSDANTGELFF; cdr3_nt: TGTGCCAGTAGTATAGTTCGGAGCGACGCGAACACCGGGGAGCTGTTTTTT
clone_size: -; d_call: TRBD1; j_call: TRBJ1-1; v_call: TRBV6-6; cdr3_aa: CASSRDRQEAFF; cdr3_nt: TGTGCCAGCAGTCGGGACAGACAAGAAGCTTTCTTT
clone_size: few; d_call: TRBD1; j_call: TRBJ1-2; v_call: TRBV4-2; cdr3_aa: CASSQDVDRAWGGYTF; cdr3_nt: TGTGCCAGCAGCCAAGACGTAGACAGGGCCTGGGGAGGCTACACCTTC
clone_size: -; d_call: -; j_call: TRBJ2-1; v_call: TRBV12-2; cdr3_aa: CASRYSPLAGLPFF; cdr3_nt: TGTGCAAGTCGCTACTCCCCACTAGCGGGGCTCCCGTTCTTC
clone_size: -; d_call: TRBD1; j_call: TRBJ2-1; v_call: TRBV28; cdr3_aa: CASSKTGGAEQFF; cdr3_nt: TGTGCCAGCAGCAAGACAGGGGGCGCTGAGCAGTTCTTC
clone_size: -; d_call: -; j_call: TRBJ1-2; v_call: TRBV7-2; cdr3_aa: CASSQAGANPYGYTF; cdr3_nt: TGCGCCAGCAGCCAGGCAGGGGCGAACCCCTATGGCTACACCTTC
clone_size: -; d_call: -; j_call: TRBJ1-5; v_call: TRBV6-6; cdr3_aa: CASSESGNSNQPQHF; cdr3_nt: TGTGCCAGCAGTGAGTCGGGTAATAGCAATCAGCCCCAGCATTTT
clone_size: -; d_call: TRBD1; j_call: TRBJ1-1; v_call: TRBV30; cdr3_aa: CAWSGTAYTEAFF; cdr3_nt: TGTGCCTGGAGCGGGACAGCCTACACTGAAGCTTTCTTT
clone_size: few; d_call: -; j_call: TRBJ1-2; v_call: TRBV19; cdr3_aa: CASSSQDLLYGYTF; cdr3_nt: TGTGCCAGTAGTTCACAGGATCTCCTCTATGGCTACACCTTC
clone_size: -; d_call: TRBD2; j_call: TRBJ2-1; v_call: TRBV28; cdr3_aa: CASSLAYFAGGPPEQFF; cdr3_nt: TGTGCCAGCAGTTTGGCTTACTTTGCGGGAGGGCCCCCCGAGCAGTTCTTC
clone_size: -; d_call: TRBD2; j_call: TRBJ2-3; v_call: TRBV4-3; cdr3_aa: CASSQDPRAGTDTQYF; cdr3_nt: TGCGCCAGCAGCCAAGATCCCCGAGCGGGGACAGATACGCAGTATTTT
clone_size: -; d_call: -; j_call: TRBJ1-2; v_call: TRBV30; cdr3_aa: CAWSDILGRGGYTF; cdr3_nt: TGTGCCTGGAGTGATATTCTCGGGAGGGGGGGCTACACCTTC
clone_size: -; d_call: TRBD1; j_call: TRBJ2-3; v_call: TRBV13; cdr3_aa: CASSSWTGRSGTDTQYF; cdr3_nt: TGTGCCAGCAGCTCATGGACAGGGAGGTCTGGCACAGATACGCAGTATTTT
clone_size: -; d_call: -; j_call: TRBJ1-1; v_call: TRBV30; cdr3_aa: CAWSVDGLNAFF; cdr3_nt: TGTGCCTGGAGTGTCGACGGGTTGAATGCTTTCTTT
clone_size: -; d_call: TRBD2; j_call: TRBJ2-5; v_call: TRBV4-3; cdr3_aa: CASSRTTSGSQETQYF; cdr3_nt: TGCGCCAGCAGCCGTACGACTAGCGGTTCCCAAGAGACCCAGTACTTC
clone_size: few; d_call: TRBD1; j_call: TRBJ1-2; v_call: TRBV28; cdr3_aa: CATGGGVNYGYTF; cdr3_nt: TGTGCCACTGGAGGGGGCGTTAACTATGGCTACACCTTC
clone_size: -; d_call: -; j_call: TRBJ1-1; v_call: TRBV30; cdr3_aa: CAWSVISGLAFF; cdr3_nt: TGTGCCTGGAGTGTAATCTCAGGTCTTGCTTTCTTT
clone_size: -; d_call: -; j_call: TRBJ1-5; v_call: TRBV28; cdr3_aa: CASSDSSLVLSQHF; cdr3_nt: TGTGCCAGCAGCGACAGTTCTCTTGTGCTCTCCCAGCATTTT
clone_size: -; d_call: -; j_call: TRBJ1-6; v_call: TRBV5-1; cdr3_aa: CASRGSSYNSPLHF; cdr3_nt: TGCGCCAGCCGGGGGAGCTCCTATAATTCACCCCTCCACTTT